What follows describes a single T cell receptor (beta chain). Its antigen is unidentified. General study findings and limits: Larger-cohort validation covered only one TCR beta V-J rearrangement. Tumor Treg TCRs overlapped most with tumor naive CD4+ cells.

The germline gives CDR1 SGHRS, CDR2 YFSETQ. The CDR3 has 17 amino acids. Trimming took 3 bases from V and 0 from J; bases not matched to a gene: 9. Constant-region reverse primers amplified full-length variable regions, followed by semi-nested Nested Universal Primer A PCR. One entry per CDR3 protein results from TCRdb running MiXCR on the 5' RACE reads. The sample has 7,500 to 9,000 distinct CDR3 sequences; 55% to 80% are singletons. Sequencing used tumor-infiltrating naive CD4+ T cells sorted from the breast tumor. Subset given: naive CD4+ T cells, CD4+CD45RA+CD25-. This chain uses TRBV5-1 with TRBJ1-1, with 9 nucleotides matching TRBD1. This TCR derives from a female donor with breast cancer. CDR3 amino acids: CASSSGQGTRMNTEAFF. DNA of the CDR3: TGCGCCAGCAGCTCCGGACAGGGGACGAGGATGAACACTGAAGCTTTCTTT.